This T cell receptor (beta chain) stems from a study of T-cell reconstitution after alpha-beta-depleted transplantation in children. Study-wide results and caveats: Approximately two months post-transplant, alpha-beta T cells reportedly originated from several hundred expanded graft clones. T-cell counts and diversity at one year post-transplant came mainly from newly produced T cells. Recipient T cells and thymic progenitors that survived were the source of the high TCRbeta diversity seen at day 60 in some patients.

On this clonotype itself: Its antigen is as yet unknown.

The ends were cut back, 4 bases at V and 4 bases at J, with 15 bases in the middle. CDR3 length equals 15 residues. In germline, CDR1 is KGHSH, CDR2 LQKENI. Preparation of the TCRbeta library was carried out with unique molecular identifiers. In TCRdb, the PCR reads were re-called with MiXCR into one record per CDR3 protein. The sample includes about 980,000 distinct CDR3 sequences, less than 30% of them seen just once. The chain has TRBV18 and TRBJ2-3; possible D gene TRBD2, 5 bases. The TCR comes from a boy under three years old who had a stem cell transplant for SCID, so the T cells may come from the graft donor. The source was PBMCs, mostly from graft donor cells, collected 360 days after TCRalphabeta/CD19-depleted stem cell transplant. CDR3: CASSLTSFGADTQYF. The CDR3 nucleotides read TGTGCCAGCTCACTTACATCCTTCGGGGCAGATACGCAGTATTTT. The full variable domain, completed using reference TRBV18 and TRBJ2-3, is NAGVMQNPRHLVRRRGQEARLRCSPMKGHSHVYWYRQLPEEGLKFMVYLQKENIIDESGMPKERFSAEFPKEGPSILRIQQVVRGDSAAYFCASSLTSFGADTQYFGPGTRLTVL.